Listed here are 4 T cell receptor beta chains from one sample, sequenced in a study of T cells after posttransplantation cyclophosphamide. Method: immunoSEQ multiplex PCR; TCRdb's copy keeps in-frame clones and lacks some. This sample has thousands of clones; 75% to 85% occur once, and the top ten carry around a sixth. Treatment was busulfan-fludarabine conditioning, a marrow graft, and cyclophosphamide on days +3 and +4. The starting material was CD4+ T cells sorted from blood, obtained 1,000 to 1,200 days after allogeneic stem cell transplant with posttransplant cyclophosphamide. These receptors were obtained from a female patient between 40 and 50 years old who received an allogeneic stem cell transplant from a related donor, was CMV-positive, and had no GVHD. These T cells may partly come from the graft donor.

The V gene is TRBV6-5, the J gene TRBJ1-1; D is unresolved. This CDR3 spans 13 amino acids. The V gene lost 1 base and the J gene lost 5 bases, with 8 bases spanning the gap. Germline V gives CDR1 MNHEY, CDR2 SVGAGI. The CDR3: CASSYLRGTEAFF. CDR3 in DNA: TGTGCCAGCAGTTACTTACGGGGTACTGAAGCTTTCTTT.

V gene TRBV19 combines with J gene TRBJ1-2; TRBD1 is a possible D gene (6 bases). Trimming cost V 3 bases and J 5 bases, with 16 bases left between them. CDR1 and CDR2 (germline): LNHDA, SQIVND (reference sequence). This CDR3 spans 15 amino acids. This CDR3 reads CASSMGGQSRYGYTF. The CDR3 coding sequence is TGTGCCAGTAGTATGGGTGGACAGAGCCGATATGGCTACACCTTC.

This sequence joins TRBV7-8 and TRBJ2-3; 7 bases are shared with TRBD1. Trimming removed 5 bases from V and 5 bases from J; junction bases left unmatched: 7. The CDR3 has 14 residues. Germline V gene data show CDR1 as SGHVS and CDR2 as FQNEAQ. CDR3 in amino acids: CASSAGTALDTQYF. CDR3 nucleotides: TGTGCCAGCAGCGCCGGGACAGCTCTAGATACGCAGTATTTT.

The chain has TRBV2 and TRBJ1-1; D gene unclear. Trimming pared 4 bases from V and 2 bases from J, leaving 8 bases between. The CDR3 consists of 13 residues. Germline CDR1 SNHLY, CDR2 FYNNEI. The CDR3 DNA sequence: TGTGCCAGCAGTGTCTCTGTCAACACTGAAGCTTTCTTT. Protein product: CASSVSVNTEAFF. The full variable domain, rest sourced from reference TRBV2 and TRBJ1-1, is EPEVTQTPSHQVTQMGQEVILRCVPISNHLYFYWYRQILGQKVEFLVSFYNNEISEKSEIFDDQFSVERPDGSNFTLKIRSTKLEDSAMYFCASSVSVNTEAFFGQGTRLTVV.